These 3 T cell receptor beta chains came from one sample sequenced in a study of CD4 T cells in relation to SARS-CoV-2 and coronaviruses. Data came from immunoSEQ multiplex PCR; TCRdb stores just in-frame clones and leaves some out. The sample yields around 41,000 clones, about 87% seen once. Their antigen targets remain unknown. Sample: naive CD4+ T cells from PBMCs, cultured in vitro. The subset: naive CD4+ T cells isolated by negative enrichment. Receptors originate from an adult with COVID-19.

This chain joins TRBV7-6 and TRBJ2-7, with 10 bases matching TRBD2. Trimming removed 3 bases from V and 2 bases from J; junction bases left unmatched: 10. This CDR3 spans 17 amino acids. CDR1 is SGHVS, CDR2 FNYEAQ, per germline. CDR3 sequence reads: CASSFRGLAGDTYEQYF. The CDR3, as DNA: TGTGCCAGCAGCTTTCGGGGGCTAGCGGGAGACACCTACGAGCAGTACTTC. Full variable domain (remainder filled in from reference TRBV7-6 and TRBJ2-7): GAGVSQSPRYKVTKRGQDVALRCDPISGHVSLYWYRQALGQGPEFLTYFNYEAQQDKSGLPNDRFSAERPEGSISTLTIQRTEQRDSAMYRCASSFRGLAGDTYEQYFGPGTRLTVT.

The V gene is TRBV7-9, the J gene TRBJ2-7; 10 bases fit TRBD1. This CDR3 has 14 amino acids. V was clipped by 5 bases and J by 6 bases; unmatched bases: 7. Germline V gene lookup returns CDR1 SEHNR and CDR2 FQNEAQ (reference sequence). CDR3 DNA: TGTGCCAGCAGCATGGGACAGGGGTTTCCCGAGCAGTACTTC. This gives the protein CASSMGQGFPEQYF.

This sequence joins TRBV12-5 and TRBJ2-5; 8 bases map to TRBD1. CDR1 LGHNT and CDR2 FRNRAP come from the germline V gene. V dropped 6 bases and J dropped 1; count of bases not matched to a gene: 4. CDR3 size: 14 residues. The CDR3: CASGPGQGQETQYF. CDR3 nucleotides: TGTGCTAGTGGCCCCGGACAGGGCCAAGAGACCCAGTACTTC. The full variable domain, in which reference TRBV12-5 and TRBJ2-5 provide the parts outside the CDR3, is DARVTQTPRHKVTEMGQEVTMRCQPILGHNTVFWYRQTMMQGLELLAYFRNRAPLDDSGMPKDRFSAEMPDATLATLKIQPSEPRDSAVYFCASGPGQGQETQYFGPGTRLLVL.